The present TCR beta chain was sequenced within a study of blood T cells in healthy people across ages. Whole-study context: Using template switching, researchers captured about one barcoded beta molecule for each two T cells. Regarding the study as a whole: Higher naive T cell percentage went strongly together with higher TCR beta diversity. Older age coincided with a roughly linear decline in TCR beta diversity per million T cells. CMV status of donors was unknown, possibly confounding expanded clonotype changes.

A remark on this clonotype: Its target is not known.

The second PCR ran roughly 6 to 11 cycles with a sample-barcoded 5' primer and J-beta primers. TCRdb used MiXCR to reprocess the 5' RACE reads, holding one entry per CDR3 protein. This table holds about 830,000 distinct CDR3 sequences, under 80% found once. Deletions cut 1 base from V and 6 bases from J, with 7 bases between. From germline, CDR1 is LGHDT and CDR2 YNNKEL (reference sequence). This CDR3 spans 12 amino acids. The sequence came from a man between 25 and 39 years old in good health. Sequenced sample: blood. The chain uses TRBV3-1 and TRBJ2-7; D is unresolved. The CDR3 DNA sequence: TGTGCCAGCAGCCAAGGGTTGCGCGAGCAGTACTTC. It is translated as CASSQGLREQYF.